These 26 T cell receptor beta chains originate from one sample sequenced in a study of T cells in localized non-small cell lung cancer. Repertoires were generated with immunoSEQ multiplex PCR, while TCRdb's copy carries only in-frame clones and drops some. The sample consists of 30,000 to 40,000 clones, roughly 90% of them appearing once. The sequencing here drew on peripheral blood mononuclear cells, taken before any cancer treatment. These receptors came from a male donor at least 60 years old with stage II lung adenocarcinoma.

J is TRBJ2-5 and V is TRBV7-2; TRBD2 matches 7 bases. Germline V gene data show CDR1 as SGHTA and CDR2 as FQGNSA. The CDR3 runs 14 residues. Trimming cost V 3 bases and J 5 bases; bases outside gene matches: 6. CDR3: CASSFGGTLETQYF. The CDR3 nucleotides are TGTGCCAGCAGCTTCGGGGGGACCCTGGAGACCCAGTACTTC.

This clone was observed a single time. This chain uses TRBV6-5 with TRBJ2-7; D possibly uses TRBD1 or TRBD2 (5 bases each). From germline, CDR1 is MNHEY and CDR2 SVGAGI. Trimming took 4 bases from V and 5 from J, leaving 18 bases between them. This CDR3 is 15 amino acids long. The CDR3 spells CASSSPGAGAHEQYF. The CDR3 DNA is TGTGCCAGCAGTTCCCCCGGGGCCGGGGCCCACGAGCAGTACTTC.

The chain combines TRBV9 with TRBJ2-3; unclear D gene. The CDR3 runs to 15 residues. V was pared by 4 bases and J by 0 bases, with 12 bases between. Germline CDR1 reads SGDLS; CDR2 reads YYNGEE. This CDR3 reads CASSYSPGSTDTQYF. CDR3 DNA: TGTGCCAGCAGCTACAGCCCCGGTAGCACAGATACGCAGTATTTT.

The V call is TRBV21-1, the J call TRBJ2-1; the table's D call of TRBD2 was not tested on the DNA. TRBV21-1 is a pseudogene. The CDR3 is 15 residues long. The CDR3 coding sequence is TGTGCCAGCAGCCCTAAAAGGGGAGGGCACAATGAGCAGTTCTTC. This encodes CASSPKRGGHNEQFF.

V and J are TRBV6-5 and TRBJ2-1; the D is unclear. The V and J ends lost 0 bases and 0 bases respectively, with 6 bases between them. The length of the CDR3 is 15 residues. Germline CDR1 and CDR2: MNHEY and SVGAGI. CDR3 in DNA: TGTGCCAGCAGTTACTCTCCTAGCTCCTACAATGAGCAGTTCTTC. It codes for CASSYSPSSYNEQFF.

This clone was observed a few times. CDR3 amino acids: CASSQDFRGDEQFF. The CDR3 DNA reads as TGCGCCAGCAGCCAAGACTTTCGGGGGGATGAGCAGTTCTTC. The chain is built from TRBV4-1 and TRBJ2-1; TRBD2 aligns across 7 bases. The CDR3 contains 14 residues. V was pared by 0 bases and J by 8 bases, with 4 bases of the junction left unmatched. CDR1 and CDR2 from the germline V gene are MGHRA and YSYEKL.

The count of this clone is one. The chain is built from TRBV7-2 and TRBJ2-5, with 13 nucleotides matching TRBD2. CDR3 length: 16 amino acids. The trim removed 2 bases at V and 3 bases at J, leaving 3 bases unmatched. From germline, CDR1 is SGHTA and CDR2 FQGNSA. CDR3 nucleotides: TGTGCCAGCAGCTTAAGGACTAGCGGGAGTAAAGAGACCCAGTACTTC. Translated, it gives CASSLRTSGSKETQYF.

V gene TRBV2 combines with J gene TRBJ1-4; no clear D. Germline assignment: CDR1 SNHLY and CDR2 FYNNEI. V dropped 1 base and J dropped 10 bases, with 10 bases sitting between them. This CDR3 is 13 amino acids long. CDR3 nucleotide sequence: TGTGCCAGCAGTGAAGGGGTAGTAGGAAAACTGTTTTTT. Amino acids: CASSEGVVGKLFF.

This sequence joins TRBV4-2 and TRBJ1-2; D possibly corresponds to TRBD1 (5 bases). The germline gives CDR1 LGHNA, CDR2 YNFKEQ. V was clipped by 1 base and J by 6 bases, with 12 bases between them. This CDR3 comprises 14 residues. The CDR3 coding sequence is TGTGCCAGCAGCCAAGCGGGGCAACCTAATGGCTACACCTTC. Translating gives CASSQAGQPNGYTF.

V and J are TRBV7-9 and TRBJ2-5; D gene uncertain. With 6 bases removed from V and 4 bases from J, the gap between germline ends came to 15 bases. Germline V gene data show CDR1 as SEHNR and CDR2 as FQNEAQ (reference sequence). There are 14 residues in the CDR3. CDR3 coding DNA: TGTGCCAGCAGTCTTACGTCCGAGCCAGAGACCCAGTACTTC. It yields the protein CASSLTSEPETQYF.

This clone was found once. The rearrangement links TRBV6-5 to TRBJ2-1; D may be TRBD1 or TRBD2 (5 bases each). The CDR3 runs to 16 residues. The germline gives CDR1 MNHEY, CDR2 SVGAGI. Trimming stripped 0 bases from V and 6 bases from J, with 15 bases between. DNA of the CDR3: TGTGCCAGCAGTTACTCGGCCACACTAGGGGCCAATGAGCAGTTCTTC. Its protein is CASSYSATLGANEQFF.

V gene TRBV5-6 combines with J gene TRBJ1-4, with D perhaps matching TRBD1 (5 bases). The CDR3 is 15 amino acids. The V end lost 4 bases, the J end lost 4 bases, and 14 bases lay between the germline ends. Germline loops: CDR1 SGHDT, CDR2 YYEEEE. CDR3 in DNA: TGTGCCAGCAGCCCCAGGGATTGGAGTAATGAAAAACTGTTTTTT. Protein: CASSPRDWSNEKLFF.

This chain's CDR3 is CASSPGLVGPQHF. The CDR3 nucleotides are TGTGCCAGTAGTCCAGGGTTAGTAGGGCCCCAGCATTTT. V is TRBV19 and J is TRBJ1-5; tentatively, D is TRBD1 (5 bases). V was trimmed by 5 bases and J by 9 bases, leaving 14 bases between them. This CDR3 region has 13 residues. CDR1 LNHDA and CDR2 SQIVND come from the germline V gene (reference sequence).

The genes are TRBV9 and TRBJ2-2, with D perhaps TRBD2 (6 bases). V was trimmed by 4 bases and J by 0 bases, leaving 13 bases between them. Germline CDR1 and CDR2: SGDLS and YYNGEE. The CDR3 contains 16 residues. The DNA for the CDR3 is TGTGCCAGCAGCAAAACGGGACTCGCGAACACCGGGGAGCTGTTTTTT. It yields the protein CASSKTGLANTGELFF.

CDR3 protein: CASSSRTSGRYVEQFF. In DNA form, the CDR3 reads TGTGCCAGCAGTTCCCGGACTAGCGGGAGGTATGTTGAGCAGTTCTTC. This chain uses TRBV6-5 with TRBJ2-1, with 14 bases aligning to TRBD2. In germline, CDR1 is MNHEY, CDR2 SVGAGI. The CDR3 consists of 16 residues. J lost 9 bases, V lost 4 bases, and 8 bases had no gene match.

This clone was counted only a few times. The V and J genes are TRBV10-3 and TRBJ2-1; D is tentatively TRBD1 or TRBD2 (6 bases each). CDR3 length: 15 residues. Between the trimmed V and J ends, which lost 4 bases and 1 base, there was a span of 11 bases. Germline V lookup: CDR1 ENHRY, CDR2 SYGVKD. For the CDR3, the DNA is TGTGCCATCAGTGGGCAGGGGAGGTCCTACAATGAGCAGTTCTTC. Amino acid sequence: CAISGQGRSYNEQFF.

The chain carries TRBV4-1 and TRBJ1-4, with TRBD1 identical over 9 bases. This CDR3 comprises 17 residues. Germline V gene data show CDR1 as MGHRA and CDR2 as YSYEKL. The V segment lost 4 bases and the J segment 6 bases; nucleotides outside the gene matches: 12. CDR3: CASSPKGGGTGHEKLFF. In nucleotides, the CDR3 is TGCGCCAGCAGCCCAAAGGGAGGCGGGACAGGGCATGAAAAACTGTTTTTT.

The genes are TRBV6-4 and TRBJ2-2; 9 bases are shared with TRBD1. The CDR3 is 16 residues long. Looked up from germline, CDR1 is MRHNA and CDR2 is SNTAGT. V shed 4 bases and J 9 bases; nucleotides not matched to a gene: 12. The CDR3 reads CASSGNPGDRVRELFF. Written as DNA, the CDR3 is TGTGCCAGCAGTGGAAACCCCGGGGACAGGGTCCGGGAGCTGTTTTTT.

The genes are TRBV18 and TRBJ2-7; 7 bases map to TRBD2. Trimming at V came to 3 bases and at J to 6 bases, leaving 14 bases not matched to a gene. The CDR3 totals 16 residues. Germline loops: CDR1 KGHSH, CDR2 LQKENI. For the CDR3, the DNA is TGTGCCAGCTCACCCGTCTCGGGGGGTGGGTCCCTCGAGCAGTACTTC. Protein: CASSPVSGGGSLEQYF. Combining the CDR3 with reference TRBV18 and TRBJ2-7 gives the whole variable domain NAGVMQNPRHLVRRRGQEARLRCSPMKGHSHVYWYRQLPEEGLKFMVYLQKENIIDESGMPKERFSAEFPKEGPSILRIQQVVRGDSAAYFCASSPVSGGGSLEQYFGPGTRLTVT.

This chain links TRBV2 with TRBJ2-7; possibly TRBD1 or TRBD2 for D (6 bases each). This CDR3 contains 15 residues. V was pared by 5 bases and J by 7 bases, with 21 bases between. From germline, CDR1 is SNHLY and CDR2 FYNNEI. CDR3 residues: CASSLRRGAGGEQYF. The CDR3 bases are TGTGCCAGCAGTTTACGCAGGGGTGCTGGAGGGGAGCAGTACTTC.

As to this clone: The germline gene is not matched at one end of the junction; a read error may be the cause. The chain joins TRBV5-4 to TRBJ1-1; D is perhaps TRBD1 (5 bases). The CDR3 runs 12 residues. In germline, CDR1 is SGHNT, CDR2 YYREEE (reference sequence). Here the CDR3 reads CASRPQGAEAIF. The DNA for the CDR3 is TGTGCCAGCAGACCGCAGGGAGCTGAAGCGATCTTT.

The V gene is TRBV29-1, the J gene TRBJ1-2, with a possible D match to TRBD1 (6 bases). CDR1 SQVTM and CDR2 ANQGSEA come from the germline V gene. Trimming cost V 5 bases and J 9 bases, with 13 bases left between them. This CDR3 comprises 11 residues. The CDR3 region is CSVLTTGRYTF. In DNA form, the CDR3 reads TGCAGCGTTCTGACGACAGGCCGCTACACCTTC.

This chain uses TRBV6-1 with TRBJ1-5; D unclear. Germline V lookup: CDR1 MNHNS, CDR2 SASEGT. V shed 1 base and J shed 2 bases, with 9 bases lying between them. The CDR3 covers 15 residues. This CDR3 reads CASSEGGIGNQPQHF. CDR3 in DNA: TGTGCCAGCAGTGAAGGTGGGATCGGCAATCAGCCCCAGCATTTT.

CDR3 in DNA: TGTGCCAGCAGCCCTAGGTTCAGGGGAGATACGCAGTATTTT. The encoded protein is CASSPRFRGDTQYF. The genes are TRBV7-6 and TRBJ2-3; a weak D match, TRBD1 (6 bases). Germline lookup yields CDR1 SGHVS and CDR2 FNYEAQ. Trimming pared 5 bases from V and 5 bases from J, leaving 14 bases between. CDR3 length equals 14 residues.

This chain uses TRBV28 with TRBJ2-7, with 9 positions matching TRBD1. CDR1 is MDHEN and CDR2 is SYDVKM in the germline V gene. The CDR3 has 15 amino acids. V lost 8 bases and J lost 1; bases outside the gene matches: 9. The CDR3 protein is CASRPGTGLSYEQYF. The CDR3 DNA reads as TGTGCCAGCCGTCCCGGGACAGGGCTTTCCTACGAGCAGTACTTC. Together with reference TRBV28 and TRBJ2-7, the CDR3 gives the full variable domain: DVKVTQSSRYLVKRTGEKVFLECVQDMDHENMFWYRQDPGLGLRLIYFSYDVKMKEKGDIPEGYSVSREKKERFSLILESASTNQTSMYLCASRPGTGLSYEQYFGPGTRLTVT.

This clone was picked up a small number of times. Other DNA sequences within the sample encode an identical CDR3. This chain uses TRBV15 with TRBJ2-7; TRBD2 matches at 8 bases. The CDR3 length is 14 residues. The V gene's germline CDR1 is LNHNV and CDR2 YYDKDF (reference sequence). V trimming: 1 base; J trimming: 4 bases; junction bases outside the gene matches: 3. CDR3 amino acids: CATSRAGGPYEQYF. CDR3 nucleotides: TGTGCCACCAGCAGAGCGGGAGGGCCTTACGAGCAGTACTTC.